This T cell receptor (beta chain) was profiled in a study of PD-L1 blockade in urothelial cancer. Study as a whole: Chemotherapy regimens numbering 0 to 3 had been given to patients.

Germline V CDR1 and CDR2: SGHAT, FQNNGV. The CDR3 has 16 residues. The V end was cut by 0 bases, the J end by 2 bases, with 8 bases between. Libraries were prepared by immunoSEQ multiplex PCR; TCRdb keeps only in-frame clonotypes and omits some of them. The sample yields around 100,000 clones, around 82% seen once. Study findings and constraints: Tumor-associated blood clones were expanded more by durable-benefit patients at 3 weeks.

Worth noting for this clone: What it binds is not known.

The gene calls are TRBV11-2 and TRBJ2-6, with D perhaps TRBD1 (5 bases). The sequence derives from a man aged 50 to 60 with urothelial cancer. This specimen was PBMCs, taken around atezolizumab (anti-PD-L1) treatment. The chain's CDR3 is CASSLDWGPGANVLTF. The CDR3 DNA follows: TGTGCCAGCAGCTTAGATTGGGGCCCTGGGGCCAACGTCCTGACTTTC.